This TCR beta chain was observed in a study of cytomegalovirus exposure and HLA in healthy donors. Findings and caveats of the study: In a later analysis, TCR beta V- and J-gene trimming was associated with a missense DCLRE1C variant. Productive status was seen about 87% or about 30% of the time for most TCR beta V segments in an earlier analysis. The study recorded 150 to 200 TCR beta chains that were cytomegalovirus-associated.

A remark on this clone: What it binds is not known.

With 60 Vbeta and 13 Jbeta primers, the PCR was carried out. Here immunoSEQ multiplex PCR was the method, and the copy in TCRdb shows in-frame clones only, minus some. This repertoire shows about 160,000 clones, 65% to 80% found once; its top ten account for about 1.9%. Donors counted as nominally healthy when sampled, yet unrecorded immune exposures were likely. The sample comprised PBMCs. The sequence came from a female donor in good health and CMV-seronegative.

The CDR3 region has the DNA TGCGCCAGCAGCTTGGACACCAACACAGATACGCAGTATTTT. Translating it yields CASSLDTNTDTQYF. The rearrangement links TRBV5-1 to TRBJ2-3; D remains ambiguous. Germline V gene data show CDR1 as SGHRS and CDR2 as YFSETQ. The CDR3 runs to 14 residues. Trimming stripped 0 bases from V and 2 bases from J, with 7 bases between.